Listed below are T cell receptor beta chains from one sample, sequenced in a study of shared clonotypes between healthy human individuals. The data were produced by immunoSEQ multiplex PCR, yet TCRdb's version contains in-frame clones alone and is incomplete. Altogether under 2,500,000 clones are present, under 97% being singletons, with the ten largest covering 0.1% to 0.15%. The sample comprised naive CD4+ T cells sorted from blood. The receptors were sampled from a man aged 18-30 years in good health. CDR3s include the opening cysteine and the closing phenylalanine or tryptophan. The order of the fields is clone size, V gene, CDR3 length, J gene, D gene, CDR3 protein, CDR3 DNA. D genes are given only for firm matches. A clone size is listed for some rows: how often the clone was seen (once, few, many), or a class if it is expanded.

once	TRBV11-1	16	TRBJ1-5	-	CASSLFQVGSNQPQHF	TGTGCCAGCAGCTTATTCCAGGTCGGGAGCAATCAGCCCCAGCATTTT
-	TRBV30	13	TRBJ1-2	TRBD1	CAWSLRGAYGYTF	TGTGCCTGGAGCCTCAGGGGGGCCTATGGCTACACCTTC
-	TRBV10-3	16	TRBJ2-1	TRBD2	CAIGQSGTSSYNEQFF	TGTGCCATCGGCCAGAGCGGGACTAGCTCCTACAATGAGCAGTTCTTC
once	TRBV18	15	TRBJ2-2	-	CASSRLAPNTGELFF	TGTGCCAGCTCCAGGCTAGCGCCGAACACCGGGGAGCTGTTTTTT
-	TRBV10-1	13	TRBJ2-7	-	CASSEETFGEQYF	TGCGCCAGCAGTGAGGAGACATTCGGCGAGCAGTACTTC
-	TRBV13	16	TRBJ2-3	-	CASSLSPGVPLDTQYF	TGTGCCAGCAGCTTATCTCCGGGGGTCCCGCTAGATACGCAGTATTTT
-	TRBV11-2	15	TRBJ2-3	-	CASSGAHVAGDTQYF	TGTGCCAGCAGCGGAGCGCATGTGGCGGGAGATACGCAGTATTTT
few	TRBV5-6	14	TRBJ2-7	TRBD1	CASSLGQGPYEQYF	TGTGCCAGCAGCTTGGGACAGGGTCCCTACGAGCAGTACTTC
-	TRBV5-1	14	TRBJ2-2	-	CASSFSGNTGELFF	TGCGCCAGCAGCTTCAGCGGGAACACCGGGGAGCTGTTTTTT
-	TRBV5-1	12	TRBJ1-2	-	CASSAQGRGYTF	TGCGCCAGCAGCGCGCAGGGACGCGGCTACACCTTC
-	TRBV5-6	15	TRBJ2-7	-	CASSIGGISGDEQYF	TGTGCCAGCAGCATTGGCGGGATTTCGGGCGACGAGCAGTACTTC
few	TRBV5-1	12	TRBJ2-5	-	CASSLIQETQYF	TGCGCCAGCAGCTTGATTCAAGAGACCCAGTACTTC